These T cell receptor beta chains were read from a single sample in a study of T cell changes during pregnancy in multiple sclerosis. Some clones are missing from TCRdb's copy, which holds only in-frame ones; the method was immunoSEQ multiplex PCR. The sample includes 42,000 or so clones, about 85% of them seen just once. The specimen comprised CD4+ T cells from peripheral blood mononuclear cells, sampled after pregnancy. The source is a female donor with multiple sclerosis, enrolled in a pregnancy study. Each CDR3 is given with its conserved first and last residue.

v_call: TRBV9; j_call: TRBJ2-2; cdr3_aa: CASSWGGIGELFF
v_call: TRBV9; j_call: TRBJ2-7; cdr3_aa: CASSTGQWAYEQYF
v_call: TRBV27; j_call: TRBJ1-1; cdr3_aa: CASSWDRYTEAFF
v_call: TRBV9; j_call: TRBJ1-6; cdr3_aa: CASSVAPGPNSPLHF
v_call: TRBV4-3; j_call: TRBJ2-7; cdr3_aa: CASSPQTQGSYEQYF
v_call: TRBV18; j_call: TRBJ2-3; cdr3_aa: CASSPGIRFGTDTQYF
v_call: TRBV4-3; j_call: TRBJ2-2; cdr3_aa: CASSQDPARTGEDTGELFF
v_call: TRBV5-6; j_call: TRBJ1-4; cdr3_aa: CASSLNPGQGSKLFF
v_call: TRBV18; j_call: TRBJ2-1; cdr3_aa: CASSPPSGGAQNEQFF
v_call: TRBV28; j_call: TRBJ1-2; cdr3_aa: CASMSSGANNYGYTF
v_call: TRBV19; j_call: TRBJ1-1; cdr3_aa: CASSRPPTWDNKGKTEAFF
v_call: TRBV5-4; j_call: TRBJ2-1; cdr3_aa: CASSLGSGGALGNEQFF
v_call: TRBV7-2; j_call: TRBJ2-5; cdr3_aa: CASSPRLAGGGETQYF
v_call: TRBV9; j_call: TRBJ2-3; cdr3_aa: CASSVADTQYF
v_call: TRBV7-9; j_call: TRBJ1-2; cdr3_aa: CASSLQGYGYGYTF
v_call: TRBV11-2; j_call: TRBJ2-1; cdr3_aa: CASSLPGAAYNEQFF
v_call: TRBV25-1; j_call: TRBJ1-4; cdr3_aa: CASSPRTGTNEKLFF
v_call: TRBV18; j_call: TRBJ2-2; cdr3_aa: CASSAGLAGGWPGELFF
v_call: TRBV7-9; j_call: TRBJ1-1; cdr3_aa: CASSLQALNTEAFF
v_call: TRBV10-2; j_call: TRBJ2-3; cdr3_aa: CASSEATGADLLSTDTQYF
v_call: TRBV7-6; j_call: TRBJ2-1; cdr3_aa: CASSPREGGPYNKQFF
v_call: TRBV28; j_call: TRBJ2-2; cdr3_aa: CASSFVAGELFF
v_call: TRBV2; j_call: TRBJ1-1; cdr3_aa: CATTGTGGGNTEAFF
v_call: TRBV28; j_call: TRBJ2-5; cdr3_aa: CASSSTLDKRETQYF
v_call: TRBV29-1; j_call: TRBJ2-2; cdr3_aa: CSAVEGFTGELFF
v_call: TRBV7-6; j_call: TRBJ1-1; cdr3_aa: CASSPGFLRRRDTEAFF
v_call: TRBV7-9; j_call: TRBJ2-2; cdr3_aa: CARDRATTGELFF
v_call: TRBV9; j_call: TRBJ1-2; cdr3_aa: CASSAQGARGYGYTF
v_call: TRBV9; j_call: TRBJ2-7; cdr3_aa: CASSLAVAGVGEQYF
v_call: TRBV10-3; j_call: TRBJ2-2; cdr3_aa: CAISEGGGSGELFF
v_call: TRBV7-3; j_call: TRBJ1-4; cdr3_aa: CASSLKGPATTNEKLFF
v_call: TRBV5-1; j_call: TRBJ1-1; cdr3_aa: CASSRNPVGQGGTEAFF
v_call: TRBV18; j_call: TRBJ2-7; cdr3_aa: CASSPRDTGKPYEQYF
v_call: TRBV7-3; j_call: TRBJ2-1; cdr3_aa: CASSLYRGGALYNEQFF
v_call: TRBV4-2; j_call: TRBJ1-4; cdr3_aa: CASSQGQGEKLFF
v_call: TRBV6-1; j_call: TRBJ2-2; cdr3_aa: CASSRGMYGAGELFF
v_call: TRBV11-2; j_call: TRBJ2-1; cdr3_aa: CASSLASASYNEQFF
v_call: TRBV5-5; j_call: TRBJ1-5; cdr3_aa: CASSLVYSLNQPQHF
v_call: TRBV2; j_call: TRBJ1-1; cdr3_aa: CASIEGRLISEAFF
v_call: TRBV6-5; j_call: TRBJ1-2; cdr3_aa: CASSRAPGQGAGYTF
v_call: TRBV9; j_call: TRBJ2-7; cdr3_aa: CASSTAGNSNEQYF
v_call: TRBV19; j_call: TRBJ1-2; cdr3_aa: CASSKNHRDRVNGYTF
v_call: TRBV11-2; j_call: TRBJ2-5; cdr3_aa: CASSYRGTLAGAETQYF
v_call: TRBV6-1; j_call: TRBJ2-1; cdr3_aa: CASSLGLRPNEQFF
v_call: TRBV9; j_call: TRBJ2-5; cdr3_aa: CASSSGTGRTETQYF
v_call: TRBV30; j_call: TRBJ1-1; cdr3_aa: CAGPPAGDTEAFF
v_call: TRBV5-1; j_call: TRBJ2-1; cdr3_aa: CASHAGGLEYNEQFF
v_call: TRBV11-1; j_call: TRBJ1-1; cdr3_aa: CASRRQNPYEAFF
v_call: TRBV27; j_call: TRBJ1-2; cdr3_aa: CASRPTRAGGYTF
v_call: TRBV10-3; j_call: TRBJ2-1; cdr3_aa: CAISGTGSYNEQFF
v_call: TRBV11-2; j_call: TRBJ2-3; cdr3_aa: CASSPGLATTDTQYF
v_call: TRBV6-4; j_call: TRBJ1-4; cdr3_aa: CASSGGAGEKLFF
v_call: TRBV4-3; j_call: TRBJ1-5; cdr3_aa: CASSLSWGGQPQHF